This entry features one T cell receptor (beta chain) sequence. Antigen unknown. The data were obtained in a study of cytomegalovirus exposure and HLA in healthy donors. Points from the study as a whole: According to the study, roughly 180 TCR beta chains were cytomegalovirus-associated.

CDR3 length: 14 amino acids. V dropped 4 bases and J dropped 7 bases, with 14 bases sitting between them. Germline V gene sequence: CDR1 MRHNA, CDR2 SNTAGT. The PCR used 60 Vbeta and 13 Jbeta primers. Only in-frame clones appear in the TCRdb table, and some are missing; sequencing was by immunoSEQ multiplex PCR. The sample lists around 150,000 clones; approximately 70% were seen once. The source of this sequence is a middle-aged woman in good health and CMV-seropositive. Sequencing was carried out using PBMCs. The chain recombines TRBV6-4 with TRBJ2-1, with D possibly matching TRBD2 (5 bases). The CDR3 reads CASSVEAGKNEQFF. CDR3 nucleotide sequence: TGTGCCAGCAGTGTAGAGGCCGGGAAGAATGAGCAGTTCTTC.